This entry lists 27 T cell receptor beta chains sequenced from one sample in a study of cytomegalovirus exposure and HLA in healthy donors. Primers for the PCR totalled 60 Vbeta and 13 Jbeta. Using immunoSEQ multiplex PCR, the repertoire was profiled, and TCRdb retains in-frame clones only, with some absent. The repertoire includes over 150,000 clones, 68% of them detected once, and 1.3% to 1.5% sits in the top ten. The specimen was PBMCs. Receptors originate from a man aged 50-59 years in good health and CMV-seronegative.

This clone has more than one count but fewer than ten. The chain joins TRBV7-2 to TRBJ2-6, with no clear D. Trimming pared 1 base from V and 1 base from J, leaving 8 bases between. Germline CDR1 reads SGHTA; CDR2 reads FQGNSA. The CDR3 has 16 residues. The CDR3 DNA is TGTGCCAGCAGCTTAGTCGGTCCGTCTGGGGCCAACGTCCTGACTTTC. It codes for CASSLVGPSGANVLTF.

This clone was observed a handful of times. The rearrangement uses TRBV18 and TRBJ1-5; TRBD1 agrees at 10 bases. The CDR3 has 15 residues. The J segment lost 0 bases and the V segment lost 6 bases, leaving 2 bases of the junction unmatched. Germline V gene data show CDR1 as KGHSH and CDR2 as LQKENI. This chain's CDR3 is CASSRTGGSNQPQHF. The CDR3 DNA follows: TGTGCCAGCTCGCGGACAGGGGGTAGCAATCAGCCCCAGCATTTT.

The chain links TRBV29-1 to TRBJ1-1; D not resolved. This CDR3 spans 12 amino acids. CDR1 SQVTM and CDR2 ANQGSEA come from the germline V gene. Deletions cut 4 bases from V and 1 base from J, with 7 bases between. Here the CDR3 reads CSVGLPNTEAFF. CDR3 in DNA: TGCAGCGTTGGTCTTCCGAACACTGAAGCTTTCTTT.

In this sample, this clone turned up once. This rearrangement joins TRBV28 to TRBJ1-4; D might be TRBD1 (5 bases). V was cut by 8 bases and J by 0 bases, with 19 bases left in between. Germline loops: CDR1 MDHEN, CDR2 SYDVKM. There are 17 residues in the CDR3. The CDR3 here is CASGSGRTYATNEKLFF. The DNA of the CDR3 is TGTGCCAGCGGTTCAGGGAGGACTTATGCAACTAATGAAAAACTGTTTTTT.

This clone showed up just a few times. This rearrangement joins TRBV25-1 to TRBJ1-2; the D is unclear. Germline V gene data show CDR1 as MGHDK and CDR2 as SYGVNS. V lost 4 bases and J 7 bases, leaving 10 bases between the germline ends. CDR3 length: 12 residues. In DNA, the CDR3 is TGTGCCAGCAGTGGGTCAGTCCGTGGCTACACCTTC. It is translated as CASSGSVRGYTF.

This clone occurred a few times. The chain is built from TRBV5-8 and TRBJ1-5; D not resolved. The V and J ends lost 0 bases and 4 bases respectively, with 8 bases between them. The germline CDR1 and CDR2 sequences are SGHTS and YDEGEE. The CDR3 spans 14 residues. CDR3 protein: CASSLGRRNQPQHF. In nucleotides, the CDR3 is TGTGCCAGCAGCTTGGGCAGGAGGAATCAGCCCCAGCATTTT.

The chain employs TRBV19 and TRBJ1-2, with TRBD1 identical over 8 bases. J gave up 9 bases and V 4 bases, and 13 bases lay outside the gene matches. The length of the CDR3 is 15 residues. The germline CDR1 and CDR2 sequences are LNHDA and SQIVND (reference sequence). The CDR3 DNA follows: TGTGCCAGTAGTAGCCTGGGACAGGCCACCTTTAGCTACACCTTC. Its protein product is CASSSLGQATFSYTF.

J is TRBJ2-5 and V is TRBV5-5, with a tentative D call TRBD2 (5 bases). V was shortened by 3 bases and J by 3 bases, with 9 bases between the two germline ends. Germline V gene lookup returns CDR1 SGHKS and CDR2 YYEKEE (reference sequence). The CDR3 is made up of 13 amino acids. DNA of the CDR3: TGTGCCAGCAGCTCCCGGGGAGAAGAGACCCAGTACTTC. This gives the protein CASSSRGEETQYF.

This chain joins TRBV5-1 and TRBJ2-1, with a possible D match to TRBD1 (5 bases). Trimming took 2 bases from V and 1 from J, leaving 7 bases between them. The CDR3 is 14 amino acids. The germline V gene has CDR1 SGHRS and CDR2 YFSETQ. The CDR3 DNA sequence: TGCGCCAGCAGCTTACACAGGTCCTACAATGAGCAGTTCTTC. Protein: CASSLHRSYNEQFF. The full variable domain, rest sourced from reference TRBV5-1 and TRBJ2-1, is KAGVTQTPRYLIKTRGQQVTLSCSPISGHRSVSWYQQTPGQGLQFLFEYFSETQRNKGNFPGRFSGRQFSNSRSEMNVSTLELGDSALYLCASSLHRSYNEQFFGPGTRLTVL.

This chain uses TRBV29-1 with TRBJ1-4, with 9 bases that match TRBD1. The CDR3 sequence is 14 residues long. Trimming took 4 bases from V and 5 from J; bases not matched to a gene: 5. Germline CDR1 SQVTM, CDR2 ANQGSEA. The CDR3 sequence: CSVGGQGGNEKLFF. The CDR3, as DNA: TGCAGCGTTGGGGGACAGGGAGGCAATGAAAAACTGTTTTTT.

This clone was counted only a few times. The chain employs TRBV28 and TRBJ1-4, with a tentative D call TRBD1 (6 bases). This CDR3 is built from 15 residues. V was trimmed by 5 bases and J by 4 bases, leaving 14 bases between them. Germline values: CDR1 MDHEN, CDR2 SYDVKM. The CDR3 here is CASSLGAVFNEKLFF. The DNA for the CDR3 is TGTGCCAGCAGTCTGGGGGCAGTTTTTAATGAAAAACTGTTTTTT.

The chain carries TRBV2 and TRBJ2-7; 9 bases fit TRBD1. The CDR3 runs 16 residues. CDR1 and CDR2 from the germline V gene are SNHLY and FYNNEI. V lost 5 bases, J lost 4 bases, and 12 bases stayed unmatched. In DNA form, the CDR3 reads TGTGCCAGCAGTCCGCTAGGGACAGGGAGGGGTTACGAGCAGTACTTC. This translates into CASSPLGTGRGYEQYF.

The table lists this clone with a count of one. This sequence joins TRBV29-1 and TRBJ1-1; perhaps TRBD1 as D (5 bases). The CDR3 consists of 13 residues. Germline loops: CDR1 SQVTM, CDR2 ANQGSEA. Trimming removed 1 base from V and 3 bases from J, with 9 bases in between. CDR3 coding DNA: TGCAGCGTTGAAGCTCCCAGGGACACTGAAGCTTTCTTT. It specifies CSVEAPRDTEAFF. Complete variable domain (other parts from reference TRBV29-1 and TRBJ1-1): SAVISQKPSRDICQRGTSLTIQCQVDSQVTMMFWYRQQPGQSLTLIATANQGSEATYESGFVIDKFPISRPNLTFSTLTVSNMSPEDSSIYLCSVEAPRDTEAFFGQGTRLTVV.

With regard to this clone: A junction end diverges from the germline sequence, so it may reflect a read error. The V gene is TRBV7-3, the J gene TRBJ2-2, with D possibly being TRBD2 (7 bases). Germline assignment: CDR1 SGHTA and CDR2 FQGTGA. The CDR3 sequence is 15 residues long. The CDR3 DNA follows: TGTGCCGGCAGCTCCAAGGGGGGGAGCCCAAGGGAGCTGTTTTTT. It encodes CAGSSKGGSPRELFF.

The CDR3 coding sequence is TGTGCCAGCCGACCCTACAGGGGTGATAGCAATCAGCCCCAGCATTTT. It is translated as CASRPYRGDSNQPQHF. The rearrangement links TRBV2 to TRBJ1-5; 7 bases line up with TRBD1. J gave up 0 bases and V 8 bases, and 10 bases lay outside the gene matches. Germline assignment: CDR1 SNHLY and CDR2 FYNNEI. CDR3 length equals 16 residues. The variable domain in full, with the rest retrieved from reference TRBV2 and TRBJ1-5, is EPEVTQTPSHQVTQMGQEVILRCVPISNHLYFYWYRQILGQKVEFLVSFYNNEISEKSEIFDDQFSVERPDGSNFTLKIRSTKLEDSAMYFCASRPYRGDSNQPQHFGDGTRLSIL.

In regard to this clone: One end of the junction varies from germline; a read error may be responsible. The V gene is TRBV7-9, the J gene TRBJ1-1, with D possibly being TRBD1 (5 bases). The CDR3 consists of 12 residues. CDR1 and CDR2 (germline): SEHNR, FQNEAQ (reference sequence). As DNA, the CDR3 is TGTTCCAGCAGCTTCGTTCAGGGAACAGCTTTCTTT. Protein: CSSSFVQGTAFF.

The chain recombines TRBV21-1 with TRBJ2-7; TRBD1 is the table's D call and was not checked against the DNA. TRBV21-1 is a listed pseudogene. The CDR3 loop spans 16 amino acids. The CDR3 loop is CASVNLRDSQSYEQYF. The CDR3 region has the DNA TGTGCCAGCGTAAACCTCCGGGACAGCCAATCCTACGAGCAGTACTTC.

V usage is TRBV5-4 and J usage is TRBJ2-2; 8 nucleotides line up with TRBD1. Germline V lookup: CDR1 SGHNT, CDR2 YYREEE (reference sequence). CDR3 length equals 15 residues. The J segment lost 2 bases and the V segment lost 6 bases, leaving 6 bases of the junction unmatched. The CDR3: CASIDRGRNTGELFF. DNA for the CDR3: TGTGCCAGCATCGACAGGGGTCGTAACACCGGGGAGCTGTTTTTT. The full variable domain, with the rest looked up from reference TRBV5-4 and TRBJ2-2, is ETGVTQSPTHLIKTRGQQVTLRCSSQSGHNTVSWYQQALGQGPQFIFQYYREEENGRGNFPPRFSGLQFPNYSSELNVNALELDDSALYLCASIDRGRNTGELFFGEGSRLTVL.

The chain joins TRBV6-6 to TRBJ2-3; 9 positions match TRBD2. Germline values: CDR1 MNHNY, CDR2 SVGAGI (reference sequence). The CDR3 totals 16 residues. With 8 bases clipped from V and 0 bases from J, the junction kept 9 bases outside the gene matches. The CDR3 region is CASGNSGGASTDTQYF. The DNA for the CDR3 is TGTGCCAGCGGTAATAGCGGGGGAGCTAGCACAGATACGCAGTATTTT.

This sequence joins TRBV6-1 and TRBJ1-1; possibly TRBD1 for D (5 bases). The germline V gene has CDR1 MNHNS and CDR2 SASEGT. Trimming shortened V by 7 bases and J by 3 bases, and 15 bases separated the two germline ends. The CDR3 spans 14 residues. CDR3 DNA sequence: TGTGCCAGCACGTTTGGGGGGAAGGACACTGAAGCTTTCTTT. Its translation is CASTFGGKDTEAFF.

The V and J genes are TRBV19 and TRBJ1-2, with D possibly TRBD1 on 5 matching bases. Germline values: CDR1 LNHDA, CDR2 SQIVND (reference sequence). Trimming removed 5 bases at V and 3 bases at J, with 10 bases between. The CDR3 runs to 13 residues. CDR3 nucleotide sequence: TGTGCCAGTAGTCAGTCGGGGGACTATGGCTACACCTTC. This gives the protein CASSQSGDYGYTF.

Details on this clone: Other DNA sequences in the sample encode the same CDR3. The chain links TRBV5-1 to TRBJ2-5; 8 bases agree with TRBD2. Per germline, CDR1 SGHRS and CDR2 YFSETQ. CDR3 length: 13 amino acids. Trimming cost V 0 bases and J 5 bases; bases outside gene matches: 0. The CDR3, as DNA: TGCGCCAGCAGCTTGGGCGGGGGGGAGACCCAGTACTTC. This sequence encodes CASSLGGGETQYF.

The CDR3 nucleotides read TGCGCCAGCAGCCCAGGGACAGCCTTCAATGAGCAGTTCTTC. This codes for CASSPGTAFNEQFF. The chain employs TRBV5-1 and TRBJ2-1, with TRBD1 matching over 7 bases. Trimming took 4 bases from V and 6 from J; bases not matched to a gene: 7. The CDR3 consists of 14 residues. From germline, CDR1 is SGHRS and CDR2 YFSETQ.

The table lists this clone with a few counts. The chain joins TRBV28 to TRBJ1-6; 7 nucleotides agree with TRBD1. This CDR3 comprises 12 residues. Trimming removed 5 bases from V and 19 bases from J; junction bases left unmatched: 11. CDR1 and CDR2 from the germline V gene are MDHEN and SYDVKM. CDR3 loop: CASSLGTDLPHF. CDR3 sequence (DNA): TGTGCCAGCAGTCTCGGGACAGACCTCCCTCACTTT.

This rearrangement joins TRBV7-2 to TRBJ2-3; 8 bases line up with TRBD2. There are 16 residues in the CDR3. Trimming at V came to 6 bases and at J to 2 bases, leaving 10 bases not matched to a gene. Germline CDR1 and CDR2: SGHTA and FQGNSA. The CDR3 DNA sequence: TGTGCCAGCAGGGACCGGACGCGGGGGGACACAGATACGCAGTATTTT. It translates to CASRDRTRGDTDTQYF. The entire variable domain, with the rest obtained from reference TRBV7-2 and TRBJ2-3, is as follows: GAGVSQSPSNKVTEKGKDVELRCDPISGHTALYWYRQSLGQGLEFLIYFQGNSAPDKSGLPSDRFSAERTGGSVSTLTIQRTQQEDSAVYLCASRDRTRGDTDTQYFGPGTRLTVL.

The V and J genes are TRBV6-5 and TRBJ1-5, with TRBD1 identical over 9 bases. Germline CDR1 reads MNHEY; CDR2 reads SVGAGI. V was pared by 5 bases and J by 4 bases, with 6 bases of the junction left unmatched. This CDR3 comprises 15 residues. CDR3 loop: CASSRTGDFNQPQHF. CDR3 in DNA: TGTGCCAGCAGTAGGACAGGGGACTTTAATCAGCCCCAGCATTTT.

This clone was observed a single time. The genes are TRBV5-1 and TRBJ1-2, with D uncertain. Germline CDR1 is SGHRS and CDR2 is YFSETQ. Trimming took off 5 bases at V and 0 bases at J, with 5 bases between the two ends. The CDR3 sequence is 12 residues long. Here the CDR3 reads CASRPANYGYTF. As DNA, the CDR3 is TGCGCCAGCAGACCGGCTAACTATGGCTACACCTTC.